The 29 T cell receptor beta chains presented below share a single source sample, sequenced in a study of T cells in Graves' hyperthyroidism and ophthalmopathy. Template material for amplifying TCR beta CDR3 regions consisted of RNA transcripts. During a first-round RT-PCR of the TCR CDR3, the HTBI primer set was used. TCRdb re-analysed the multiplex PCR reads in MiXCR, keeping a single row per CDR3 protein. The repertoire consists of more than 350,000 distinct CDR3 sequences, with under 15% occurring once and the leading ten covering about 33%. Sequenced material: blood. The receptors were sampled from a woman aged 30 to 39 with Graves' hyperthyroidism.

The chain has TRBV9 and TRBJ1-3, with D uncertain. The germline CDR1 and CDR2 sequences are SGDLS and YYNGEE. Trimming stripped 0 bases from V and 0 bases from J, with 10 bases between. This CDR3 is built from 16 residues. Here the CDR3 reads CASSVEAVFSGNTIYF. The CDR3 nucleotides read TGTGCCAGCAGCGTAGAGGCCGTCTTCTCTGGAAACACCATATATTTT.

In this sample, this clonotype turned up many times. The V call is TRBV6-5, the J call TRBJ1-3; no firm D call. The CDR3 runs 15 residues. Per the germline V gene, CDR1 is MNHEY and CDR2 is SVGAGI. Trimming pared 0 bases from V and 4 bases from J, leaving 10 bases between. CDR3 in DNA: TGTGCCAGCAGTTACTCGGTAGCCGGGGGAAACACCATATATTTT. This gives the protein CASSYSVAGGNTIYF.

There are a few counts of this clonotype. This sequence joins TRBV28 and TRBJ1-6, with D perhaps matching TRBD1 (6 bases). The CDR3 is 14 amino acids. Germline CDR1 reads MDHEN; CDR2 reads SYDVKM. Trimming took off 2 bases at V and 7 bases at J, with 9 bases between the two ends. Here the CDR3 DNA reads TGTGCCAGCAGTTTAATTCAGGGGAATTCACCCCTCCACTTT. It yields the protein CASSLIQGNSPLHF.

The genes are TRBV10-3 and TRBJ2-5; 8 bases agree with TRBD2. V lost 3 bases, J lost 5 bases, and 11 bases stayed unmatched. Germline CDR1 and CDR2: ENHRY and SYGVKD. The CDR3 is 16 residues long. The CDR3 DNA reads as TGTGCCATCAGTGATACCAGCGGGAGTGCTTATGAGACCCAGTACTTC. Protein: CAISDTSGSAYETQYF.

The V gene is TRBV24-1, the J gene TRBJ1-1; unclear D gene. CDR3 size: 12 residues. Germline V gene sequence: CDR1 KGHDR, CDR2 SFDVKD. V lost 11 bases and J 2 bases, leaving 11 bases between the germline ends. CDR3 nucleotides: TGTGCCAAAGCTCAGACTAACACTGAAGCTTTCTTT. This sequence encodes CAKAQTNTEAFF.

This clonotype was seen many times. The CDR3 DNA follows: TGTGCCTGGAGTGTACTCCGGGAGTTCACAGATACGCAGTATTTT. As protein: CAWSVLREFTDTQYF. The chain recombines TRBV30 with TRBJ2-3; TRBD2 might be the D (6 bases). The CDR3 covers 15 residues. CDR1 and CDR2 (germline): GTSNPN, SVGIG (reference sequence). V lost 0 bases and J lost 2, with 12 bases in between.

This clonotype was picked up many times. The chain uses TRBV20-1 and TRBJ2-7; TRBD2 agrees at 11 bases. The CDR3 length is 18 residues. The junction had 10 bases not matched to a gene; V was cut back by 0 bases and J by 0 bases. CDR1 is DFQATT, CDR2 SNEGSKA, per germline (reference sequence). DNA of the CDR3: TGCAGTGCTAGAGATGGAGGGCTAGCGGGAGGAAGCTCCTACGAGCAGTACTTC. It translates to CSARDGGLAGGSSYEQYF.

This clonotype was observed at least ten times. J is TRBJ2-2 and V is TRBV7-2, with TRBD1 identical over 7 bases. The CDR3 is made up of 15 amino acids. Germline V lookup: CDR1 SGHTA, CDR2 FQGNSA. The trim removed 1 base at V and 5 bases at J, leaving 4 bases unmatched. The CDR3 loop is CASSLGTTGTGELFF. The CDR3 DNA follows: TGTGCCAGCAGCTTAGGCACGACAGGGACCGGGGAGCTGTTTTTT.

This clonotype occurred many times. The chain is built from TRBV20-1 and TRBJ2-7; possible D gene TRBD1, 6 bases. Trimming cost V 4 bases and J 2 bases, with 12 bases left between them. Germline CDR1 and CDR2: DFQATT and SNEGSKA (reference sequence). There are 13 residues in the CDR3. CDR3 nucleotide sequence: TGCAGTGCTACCGACAGGCCACCCTACGAGCAGTACTTC. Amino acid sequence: CSATDRPPYEQYF.

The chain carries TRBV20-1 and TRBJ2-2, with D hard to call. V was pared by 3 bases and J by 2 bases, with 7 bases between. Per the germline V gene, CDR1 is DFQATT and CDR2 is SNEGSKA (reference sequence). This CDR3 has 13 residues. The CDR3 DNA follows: TGCAGTGCTAGGCCCCGAAACACCGGGGAGCTGTTTTTT. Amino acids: CSARPRNTGELFF.

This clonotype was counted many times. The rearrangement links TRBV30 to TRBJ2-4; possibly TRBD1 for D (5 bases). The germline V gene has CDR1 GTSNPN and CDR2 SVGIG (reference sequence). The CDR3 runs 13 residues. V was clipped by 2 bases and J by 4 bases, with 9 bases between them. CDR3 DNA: TGTGCCTGGAGTCCGGACACGAAAAACATTCAGTACTTC. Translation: CAWSPDTKNIQYF.

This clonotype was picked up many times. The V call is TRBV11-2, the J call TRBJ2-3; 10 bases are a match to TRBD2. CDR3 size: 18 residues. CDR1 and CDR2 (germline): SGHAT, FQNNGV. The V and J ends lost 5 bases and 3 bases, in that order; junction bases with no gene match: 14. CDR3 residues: CASSQNLPGTSETDTQYF. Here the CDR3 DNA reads TGTGCCAGCAGCCAAAACCTTCCCGGGACTAGCGAGACAGATACGCAGTATTTT.

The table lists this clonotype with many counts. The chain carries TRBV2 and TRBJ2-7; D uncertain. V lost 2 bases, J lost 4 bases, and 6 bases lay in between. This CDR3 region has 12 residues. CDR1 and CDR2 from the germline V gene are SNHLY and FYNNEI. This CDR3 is CASSEKTYEQYF. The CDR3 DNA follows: TGTGCCAGCAGTGAAAAAACTTACGAGCAGTACTTC.

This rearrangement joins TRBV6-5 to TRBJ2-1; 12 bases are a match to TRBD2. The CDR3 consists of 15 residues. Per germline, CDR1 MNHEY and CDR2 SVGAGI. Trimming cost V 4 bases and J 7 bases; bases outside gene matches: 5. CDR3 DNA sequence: TGTGCCAGCAGTTCCGCTAGCGGGAGGGGTAATGAGCAGTTCTTC. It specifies CASSSASGRGNEQFF.

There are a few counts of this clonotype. As DNA, the CDR3 is TGCAGTGCTAGAGGGCCGAATATTCCCCCAGAGACCCAGTACTTC. Encoded protein: CSARGPNIPPETQYF. The genes are TRBV20-1 and TRBJ2-5; the D is unclear. Germline V CDR1 and CDR2: DFQATT, SNEGSKA (reference sequence). There are 15 residues in the CDR3. V lost 1 base to trimming and J lost 4 bases, with 16 bases between them.

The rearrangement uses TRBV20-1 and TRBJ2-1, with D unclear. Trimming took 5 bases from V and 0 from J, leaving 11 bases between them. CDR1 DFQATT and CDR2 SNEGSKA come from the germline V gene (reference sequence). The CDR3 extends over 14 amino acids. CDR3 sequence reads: CSARFRSSYNEQFF. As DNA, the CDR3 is TGCAGTGCTCGGTTTCGTAGCTCCTACAATGAGCAGTTCTTC.

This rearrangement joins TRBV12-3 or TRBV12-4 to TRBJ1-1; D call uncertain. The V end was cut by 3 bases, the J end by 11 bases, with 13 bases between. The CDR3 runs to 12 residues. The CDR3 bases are TGTGCCAGCAGTTTCCCGACCTTGGGCGCTTTCTTT. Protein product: CASSFPTLGAFF.

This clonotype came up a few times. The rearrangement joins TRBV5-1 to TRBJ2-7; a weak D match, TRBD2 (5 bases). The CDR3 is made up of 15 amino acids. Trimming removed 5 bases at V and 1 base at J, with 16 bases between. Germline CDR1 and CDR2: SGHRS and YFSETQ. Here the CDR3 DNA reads TGCGCCAGCAGGCGAACCCCCGGGGATTCCTACGAGCAGTACTTC. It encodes CASRRTPGDSYEQYF.

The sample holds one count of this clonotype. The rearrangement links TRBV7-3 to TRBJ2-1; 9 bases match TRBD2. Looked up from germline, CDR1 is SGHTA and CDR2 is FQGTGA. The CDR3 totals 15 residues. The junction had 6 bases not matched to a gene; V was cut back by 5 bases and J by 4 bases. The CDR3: CASSANSGGYNEQFF. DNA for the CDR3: TGTGCCAGCAGCGCGAATAGCGGGGGATACAATGAGCAGTTCTTC.

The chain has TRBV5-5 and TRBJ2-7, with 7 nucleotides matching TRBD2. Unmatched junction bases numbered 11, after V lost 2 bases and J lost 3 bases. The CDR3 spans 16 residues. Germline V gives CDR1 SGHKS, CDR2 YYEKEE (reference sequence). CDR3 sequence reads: CASSFGDGRPLYEQYF. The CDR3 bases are TGTGCCAGCAGCTTTGGCGACGGGAGGCCTCTCTACGAGCAGTACTTC.

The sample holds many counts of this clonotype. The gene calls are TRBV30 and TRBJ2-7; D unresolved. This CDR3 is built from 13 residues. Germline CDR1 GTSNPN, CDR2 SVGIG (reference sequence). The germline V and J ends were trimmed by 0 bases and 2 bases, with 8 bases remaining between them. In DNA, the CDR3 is TGTGCCTGGAGTGTAGGCTTGACCTACGAGCAGTACTTC. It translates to CAWSVGLTYEQYF.

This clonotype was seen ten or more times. The CDR3 protein is CASSNGDSYEQYF. The CDR3 coding sequence is TGTGCCAGCTCAAACGGGGACTCCTACGAGCAGTACTTC. The chain carries TRBV18 and TRBJ2-7, with D possibly being TRBD2 (5 bases). The CDR3 is 13 amino acids. Germline loops: CDR1 KGHSH, CDR2 LQKENI. Trimming stripped 5 bases from V and 0 bases from J, with 8 bases between.

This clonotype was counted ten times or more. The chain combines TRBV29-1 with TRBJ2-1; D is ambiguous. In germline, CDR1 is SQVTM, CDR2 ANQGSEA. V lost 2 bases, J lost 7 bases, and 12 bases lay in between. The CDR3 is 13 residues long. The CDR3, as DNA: TGCAGCGTTGAACGGACCCTAGGGAATGAGCAGTTCTTC. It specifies CSVERTLGNEQFF.

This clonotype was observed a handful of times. The CDR3 sequence is CATSDLQGLRTPQFF. In DNA, the CDR3 is TGTGCCACCAGTGATTTACAGGGACTTAGAACCCCGCAGTTCTTC. V gene TRBV24-1 combines with J gene TRBJ2-1; D assignment may be TRBD1 or TRBD2 (6 bases each). Germline V gene sequence: CDR1 KGHDR, CDR2 SFDVKD. The V gene lost 1 base and the J gene lost 12 bases, with 18 bases spanning the gap. This CDR3 spans 15 amino acids.

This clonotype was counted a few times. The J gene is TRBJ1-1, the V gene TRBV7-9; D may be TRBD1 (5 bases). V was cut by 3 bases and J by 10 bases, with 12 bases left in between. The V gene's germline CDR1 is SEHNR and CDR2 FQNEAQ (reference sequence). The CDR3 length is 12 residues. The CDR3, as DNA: TGTGCCAGCAGCTTGGGGCCTCGCGGAGCTTTCTTT. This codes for CASSLGPRGAFF.

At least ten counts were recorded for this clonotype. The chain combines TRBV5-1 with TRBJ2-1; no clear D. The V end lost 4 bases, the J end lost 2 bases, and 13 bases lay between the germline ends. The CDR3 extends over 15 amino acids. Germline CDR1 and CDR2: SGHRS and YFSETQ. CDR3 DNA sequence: TGCGCCAGCAGCGATCACGACGTAGCCTACAATGAGCAGTTCTTC. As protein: CASSDHDVAYNEQFF.

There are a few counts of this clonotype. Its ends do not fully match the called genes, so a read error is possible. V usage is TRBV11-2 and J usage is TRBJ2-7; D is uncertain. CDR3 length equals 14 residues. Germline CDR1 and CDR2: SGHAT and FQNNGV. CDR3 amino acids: CASSLVVRHYEQYF. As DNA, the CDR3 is TGTGCCAGCAGTTTAGTCGTTCGCCACTACGAGCAGTACTTC.

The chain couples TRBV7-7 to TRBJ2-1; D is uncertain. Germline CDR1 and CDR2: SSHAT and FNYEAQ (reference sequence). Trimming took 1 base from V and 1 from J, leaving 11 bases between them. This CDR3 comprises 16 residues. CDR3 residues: CASSLGKGGSYNEQFF. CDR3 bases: TGTGCCAGCAGCTTAGGGAAGGGTGGGTCCTACAATGAGCAGTTCTTC.

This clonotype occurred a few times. The CDR3 DNA sequence: TGTGCCTGCTTCCGGGACAGCATTACTGAAGCTTTCTTT. Protein: CACFRDSITEAFF. The chain is built from TRBV30 and TRBJ1-1, with TRBD1 identical over 7 bases. This CDR3 is built from 13 residues. Germline CDR1 is GTSNPN and CDR2 is SVGIG (reference sequence). V trimming: 6 bases; J trimming: 5 bases; junction bases outside the gene matches: 9. The entire variable domain, with the rest obtained from reference TRBV30 and TRBJ1-1, is as follows: SQTIHQWPATLVQPVGSPLSLECTVEGTSNPNLYWYRQAAGRGLQLLFYSVGIGQISSEVPQNLSASRPQDRQFILSSKKLLLSDSGFYLCACFRDSITEAFFGQGTRLTVV.